A single sample gave rise to the 24 T cell receptor beta chains below, sequenced in a study of Ad26.COV2.S vaccination and SARS-CoV-2 variants. Clones were sequenced by immunoSEQ multiplex PCR, and TCRdb holds only the in-frame ones, with some missing. The profile shows hundreds of thousands of clones, about 90% of them singletons. Treatment indicated: about 20 received Ad26.COV2.S at low or high dose, single or two shots; 5 received placebo; per-sample allocation not given. Sampling was done on day 63 after the first vaccine or placebo injection. The sequencing used peripheral blood, collected in a trial of Ad26.COV2.S vaccine versus placebo. The source is a person aged 18-65 years who received the Ad26.COV2.S COVID-19 vaccine or a placebo.

With respect to this clone: This sample also contains other DNA sequences that code for the same CDR3. In DNA form, the CDR3 reads TGTGCCAGCAGTTTAACAGAGACCCAGTACTTC. Its translation: CASSLTETQYF. The chain couples TRBV12-3 or TRBV12-4 to TRBJ2-5, with no clear D. V lost 2 bases and J 4 bases, leaving 2 bases between the germline ends. This CDR3 spans 11 amino acids.

The J gene is TRBJ2-7, the V gene TRBV5-8; 10 bases agree with TRBD1. V dropped 4 bases and J dropped 6; count of bases not matched to a gene: 13. CDR1 and CDR2 (germline): SGHTS, YDEGEE. The CDR3 runs 16 residues. DNA of the CDR3: TGTGCCAGCAGCCGTCCAGACAGGGGGCGTTCGGGCGAGCAGTACTTC. It encodes CASSRPDRGRSGEQYF. Using reference TRBV5-8 and TRBJ2-7 for the parts outside the CDR3, the full variable domain is EAGVTQSPTHLIKTRGQQATLRCSPISGHTSVYWYQQALGLGLQFLLWYDEGEERNRGNFPPRFSGRQFPNYSSELNVNALELEDSALYLCASSRPDRGRSGEQYFGPGTRLTVT.

The gene calls are TRBV30 and TRBJ2-2, with no clear D. The V gene lost 2 bases and the J gene lost 1 base, with 8 bases spanning the gap. CDR1 is GTSNPN, CDR2 SVGIG, per germline (reference sequence). This CDR3 is 14 amino acids long. The CDR3 bases are TGTGCCTGGAGTCCTCCCTTGAACACCGGGGAGCTGTTTTTT. This codes for CAWSPPLNTGELFF.

This chain uses TRBV7-9 with TRBJ1-2; D is undetermined. CDR1 is SEHNR, CDR2 FQNEAQ, per germline (reference sequence). The CDR3 contains 13 residues. Trimming pared 6 bases from V and 8 bases from J, leaving 16 bases between. CDR3 nucleotide sequence: TGTGCCAGCAGTTGGATTCCACAGTGGGGCTACACCTTC. Amino acid sequence: CASSWIPQWGYTF.

A few counts support this clone. The chain recombines TRBV6-5 with TRBJ2-7; possible D gene TRBD2, 5 bases. CDR3 length: 14 amino acids. Trimming cost V 5 bases and J 0 bases, with 11 bases left between them. CDR1 and CDR2 from the germline V gene are MNHEY and SVGAGI. CDR3 bases: TGTGCCAGCAGTCGGGGTCACAGCTCCTACGAGCAGTACTTC. This encodes CASSRGHSSYEQYF.

The J gene is TRBJ2-3, the V gene TRBV19; 9 bases map to TRBD1. The CDR3 runs to 14 residues. The germline CDR1 and CDR2 sequences are LNHDA and SQIVND (reference sequence). V lost 6 bases, J lost 0 bases, and 1 base stayed unmatched. The CDR3 region is CASRDRGSTDTQYF. The CDR3 bases are TGTGCCAGTAGGGACAGGGGTAGCACAGATACGCAGTATTTT.

This chain uses TRBV11-3 with TRBJ1-1, with TRBD1 matching 7 bases. Trimming removed 5 bases from V and 4 bases from J; junction bases left unmatched: 10. There are 15 residues in the CDR3. Germline CDR1 reads SGHNT; CDR2 reads YENEEA. Here the CDR3 reads CASSLGTEGATEAFF. As DNA, the CDR3 is TGTGCCAGCAGCCTCGGGACAGAGGGTGCCACTGAAGCTTTCTTT.

The chain uses TRBV19 and TRBJ2-3; D assignment may be TRBD1 or TRBD2 (5 bases each). Trimming removed 11 bases from V and 1 base from J, with 16 bases in between. Germline CDR1 reads LNHDA; CDR2 reads SQIVND (reference sequence). The CDR3 covers 14 residues. The CDR3 spells CACRPGPGTDTQYF. The DNA of the CDR3 is TGTGCCTGTCGTCCGGGACCAGGCACAGATACGCAGTATTTT. Drawing the rest from reference TRBV19 and TRBJ2-3, the complete variable domain is DGGITQSPKYLFRKEGQNVTLSCEQNLNHDAMYWYRQDPGQGLRLIYYSQIVNDFQKGDIAEGYSVSREKKESFPLTVTSAQKNPTAFYLCACRPGPGTDTQYFGPGTRLTVL.

This clone was seen a handful of times. The V call is TRBV7-2, the J call TRBJ1-1; the D gene is possibly TRBD1 (6 bases). The CDR3 extends over 14 amino acids. Trimming left V 5 bases short and J 4 bases short, with 14 bases between. The germline gives CDR1 SGHTA, CDR2 FQGNSA. The CDR3 protein is CASSRAGVTTEAFF. The CDR3 DNA reads as TGTGCCAGCAGCCGCGCAGGGGTGACCACTGAAGCTTTCTTT.

The chain couples TRBV11-3 to TRBJ2-1; TRBD2 aligns across 7 bases. The length of the CDR3 is 15 residues. V was pared by 5 bases and J by 2 bases, with 6 bases of the junction left unmatched. CDR1 SGHNT and CDR2 YENEEA come from the germline V gene. In nucleotides, the CDR3 is TGTGCCAGCAGCGTCACTAGCGAGCCCTACAATGAGCAGTTCTTC. Its translation is CASSVTSEPYNEQFF.

This chain uses TRBV5-4 with TRBJ2-3, with 7 bases identical to TRBD1. V shed 4 bases and J 4 bases; nucleotides not matched to a gene: 6. This CDR3 comprises 14 residues. Germline V gene lookup returns CDR1 SGHNT and CDR2 YYREEE (reference sequence). The CDR3 nucleotides are TGTGCCAGCAGCCCAGGGACAGCCCCAGATACGCAGTATTTT. Amino acids: CASSPGTAPDTQYF.

The rearrangement uses TRBV15 and TRBJ1-4; D remains unclear. Trimming took 3 bases from V and 0 from J, leaving 8 bases between them. The CDR3 runs 15 residues. Germline CDR1 reads LNHNV; CDR2 reads YYDKDF (reference sequence). The CDR3 DNA is TGTGCCACCAGCAGGCGGGAGACAACTAATGAAAAACTGTTTTTT. This codes for CATSRRETTNEKLFF.

This chain links TRBV2 with TRBJ2-7; 9 nucleotides align to TRBD2. V lost 1 base and J lost 3; bases outside the gene matches: 4. The CDR3 extends over 15 amino acids. Germline CDR1 and CDR2: SNHLY and FYNNEI. The CDR3 coding sequence is TGTGCCAGCAGTGAAGGCGGGAGGGAACGCTACGAGCAGTACTTC. It specifies CASSEGGRERYEQYF.

V is TRBV2 and J is TRBJ1-1; D call uncertain. From germline, CDR1 is SNHLY and CDR2 FYNNEI. Deletions cut 1 base from V and 2 bases from J, with 5 bases between. This CDR3 has 13 residues. The CDR3 region has the DNA TGTGCCAGCAGTGAAGATCCTAACACTGAAGCTTTCTTT. Its protein product is CASSEDPNTEAFF.

The rearrangement joins TRBV19 to TRBJ1-1; 7 nucleotides agree with TRBD1. The CDR3 runs to 17 residues. The V gene end was trimmed by 0 bases and the J gene end by 1 base; junction bases not matched to a gene: 8. CDR1 is LNHDA and CDR2 is SQIVND in the germline V gene (reference sequence). CDR3 loop: CASSIDRATGRNTEAFF. The CDR3 DNA follows: TGTGCCAGTAGTATAGATCGAGCGACAGGGCGGAACACTGAAGCTTTCTTT.

The rearrangement uses TRBV5-6 and TRBJ2-1; D tentatively reads TRBD1 or TRBD2 (5 bases each). Germline CDR1 and CDR2: SGHDT and YYEEEE. The V and J ends lost 1 base and 8 bases respectively, with 19 bases between them. This CDR3 contains 16 residues. The CDR3 sequence: CASSLSVGEPGHEQFF. The CDR3 nucleotides read TGTGCCAGCAGCTTGTCGGTGGGGGAGCCGGGACATGAGCAGTTCTTC.

CDR3: CASSLDRHTQYF. The CDR3 DNA is TGTGCCAGCAGCCTCGACAGGCATACGCAGTATTTT. This rearrangement joins TRBV12-3 or TRBV12-4 to TRBJ2-3; D possibly corresponds to TRBD1 (6 bases). The CDR3 extends over 12 amino acids. V was pared by 6 bases and J by 7 bases, with 11 bases between.

The V and J genes are TRBV6-1 and TRBJ1-1, with a tentative D call TRBD1 (5 bases). The CDR3 is 15 amino acids. With 1 base removed from V and 3 bases from J, the gap between germline ends came to 12 bases. Germline CDR1 reads MNHNS; CDR2 reads SASEGT. In DNA, the CDR3 is TGTGCCAGCAGTGAAGGCGGAGCGGGGGACACTGAAGCTTTCTTT. Encoded protein: CASSEGGAGDTEAFF.

The V call is TRBV7-2, the J call TRBJ1-2; D gene unclear. This CDR3 contains 14 residues. V shed 1 base and J shed 4 bases, with 10 bases lying between them. Germline CDR1 SGHTA, CDR2 FQGNSA. The CDR3 protein is CASSLVGDLYGYTF. As DNA, the CDR3 is TGTGCCAGCAGCTTAGTCGGAGACCTCTATGGCTACACCTTC.

Here the CDR3 reads CATSRRRTSQETQYF. As DNA, the CDR3 is TGTGCCACCAGCAGACGCAGAACCTCTCAAGAGACCCAGTACTTC. V gene TRBV15 combines with J gene TRBJ2-5; D not resolved. The V end was cut by 2 bases, the J end by 2 bases, with 12 bases between. The CDR3 has 15 residues. Germline V CDR1 and CDR2: LNHNV, YYDKDF (reference sequence).

V and J are TRBV15 and TRBJ1-3; the D is unclear. The CDR3 runs 15 residues. The germline CDR1 and CDR2 sequences are LNHNV and YYDKDF (reference sequence). The V end was cut by 0 bases, the J end by 0 bases, with 6 bases between. The CDR3 region has the DNA TGTGCCACCAGCAGAGATGGGTCCTCTGGAAACACCATATATTTT. Translation gives CATSRDGSSGNTIYF.

The chain recombines TRBV6-6 with TRBJ1-2; possibly TRBD1 for D (5 bases). The CDR3 sequence is 14 residues long. Trimming pared 6 bases from V and 11 bases from J, leaving 22 bases between. Germline lookup yields CDR1 MNHNY and CDR2 SVGAGI (reference sequence). The CDR3 bases are TGTGCCAGCAGCAATCAGGCGGGCCCAGGGTGGTACACCTTC. Encoded protein: CASSNQAGPGWYTF.

CDR3 DNA: TGTGCCAGCTCACCTCTTCTTCAGGTTGAATCAGGCTACACCTTC. As protein: CASSPLLQVESGYTF. The chain combines TRBV18 with TRBJ1-2; D gene uncertain. Germline V gene sequence: CDR1 KGHSH, CDR2 LQKENI. V was trimmed by 3 bases and J by 8 bases, leaving 19 bases between them. CDR3 length: 15 amino acids. Using reference TRBV18 and TRBJ1-2 for the parts outside the CDR3, the full variable domain is NAGVMQNPRHLVRRRGQEARLRCSPMKGHSHVYWYRQLPEEGLKFMVYLQKENIIDESGMPKERFSAEFPKEGPSILRIQQVVRGDSAAYFCASSPLLQVESGYTFGSGTRLTVV.

The gene calls are TRBV5-4 and TRBJ2-2; 8 bases agree with TRBD2. CDR1 and CDR2 from the germline V gene are SGHNT and YYREEE (reference sequence). The CDR3 is 15 amino acids. The J segment lost 4 bases and the V segment lost 7 bases, leaving 9 bases of the junction unmatched. In DNA form, the CDR3 reads TGTGCCAGCGGACTGACTAGCGCTAGCACCGGGGAGCTGTTTTTT. Translated, it gives CASGLTSASTGELFF.